What follows are 21 T cell receptor beta chains derived from one specimen sequenced in a study of blood T cell repertoires in COVID-19. Only in-frame clones appear in the TCRdb table, and some are missing; sequencing was by immunoSEQ multiplex PCR. The repertoire holds about 280,000 clones, with 65% to 90% as singletons. Sequencing was performed on peripheral blood. The receptors were gathered from a human donor in a cohort sampled during active COVID-19.

V and J are TRBV5-1 and TRBJ1-1; no definite D call. The CDR3 runs 15 residues. With 4 bases removed from V and 3 bases from J, the gap between germline ends came to 16 bases. CDR1 SGHRS and CDR2 YFSETQ come from the germline V gene. The CDR3 nucleotides are TGCGCCAGCAGCGCGGGTACGGGTTTCGACACTGAAGCTTTCTTT. Translating gives CASSAGTGFDTEAFF.

The chain links TRBV9 to TRBJ1-1; possibly TRBD1 for D (5 bases). Trimming removed 0 bases at V and 7 bases at J, with 13 bases between. CDR1 SGDLS and CDR2 YYNGEE come from the germline V gene. CDR3 length: 14 residues. CDR3 region: CASSVDPGNYEAFF. In DNA form, the CDR3 reads TGTGCCAGCAGCGTAGATCCAGGGAATTATGAAGCTTTCTTT.

J is TRBJ2-2 and V is TRBV2; tentative D call: TRBD1 (6 bases). The CDR3 runs 16 residues. The germline CDR1 and CDR2 sequences are SNHLY and FYNNEI. The V gene lost 3 bases and the J gene lost 6 bases, with 17 bases spanning the gap. CDR3 DNA: TGTGCCAGCAGTGACGAGTTGGGGGCGCGCGCCGGGGAGCTGTTTTTT. Translating gives CASSDELGARAGELFF.

The chain employs TRBV18 and TRBJ1-3; D not resolved. The CDR3 has 15 amino acids. V dropped 2 bases and J dropped 4 bases, with 12 bases sitting between them. Germline V gene lookup returns CDR1 KGHSH and CDR2 LQKENI. CDR3 in DNA: TGTGCCAGCTCACCAACGGACTCCCCAGGAAACACCATATATTTT. This translates into CASSPTDSPGNTIYF. The whole variable domain, remainder taken from reference TRBV18 and TRBJ1-3, is NAGVMQNPRHLVRRRGQEARLRCSPMKGHSHVYWYRQLPEEGLKFMVYLQKENIIDESGMPKERFSAEFPKEGPSILRIQQVVRGDSAAYFCASSPTDSPGNTIYFGEGSWLTVV.

The rearrangement joins TRBV3-1 (or the pseudogene TRBV3-2) to TRBJ2-7; 9 nucleotides agree with TRBD1. This CDR3 comprises 15 residues. The germline V gene encodes CDR1 LGHDT and CDR2 YNNKEL (reference sequence). Trimming cost V 1 base and J 3 bases; bases outside gene matches: 4. The CDR3: CASSQGTGAHYEQYF. Written as DNA, the CDR3 is TGTGCCAGCAGCCAAGGGACAGGGGCCCACTACGAGCAGTACTTC.

This chain links TRBV2 with TRBJ1-2; 8 bases align to TRBD1. Unmatched junction bases numbered 7, after V lost 6 bases and J lost 7 bases. Germline V gene lookup returns CDR1 SNHLY and CDR2 FYNNEI. The CDR3 length is 13 residues. The chain's CDR3 is CASSLDREAGYTF. The DNA for the CDR3 is TGTGCCAGCAGCCTGGACAGGGAAGCTGGCTACACCTTC.

This chain uses TRBV5-4 with TRBJ2-7, with D possibly matching TRBD2 (6 bases). V gave up 3 bases and J gave up 2 bases, with 12 bases separating them. Germline CDR1 is SGHNT and CDR2 is YYREEE (reference sequence). CDR3 length: 14 residues. This CDR3 is CASSSGRPPYEQYF. The CDR3 DNA is TGTGCCAGCAGCTCTGGGAGGCCACCCTACGAGCAGTACTTC.

This chain uses TRBV27 with TRBJ1-2; TRBD1 aligns across 7 bases. The trim removed 5 bases at V and 7 bases at J, leaving 13 bases unmatched. From germline, CDR1 is MNHEY and CDR2 SMNVEV (reference sequence). The CDR3 is 15 amino acids. CDR3 nucleotides: TGTGCCAGCAGTGGGCCCGCAGGGGGTCTGACTGGCTACACCTTC. As protein: CASSGPAGGLTGYTF.

This clone occurred a few times. CDR3 bases: TGTGCCAGCAGTTTTCTAGGATATGGCTACACCTTC. It is translated as CASSFLGYGYTF. The gene calls are TRBV28 and TRBJ1-2; D is unclear. The germline gives CDR1 MDHEN, CDR2 SYDVKM. The CDR3 is 12 amino acids. Trimming shortened V by 3 bases and J by 5 bases, and 7 bases separated the two germline ends.

The CDR3 loop is CASHTRDRVGEAFF. As DNA, the CDR3 is TGTGCCAGTCACACACGGGACAGGGTAGGGGAAGCTTTCTTT. This chain connects TRBV19 to TRBJ1-1; TRBD1 matches at 9 bases. The CDR3 runs to 14 residues. After removal of 8 bases from V and 8 bases from J, the junction contained 12 bases not matched to a gene. The germline CDR1 and CDR2 sequences are LNHDA and SQIVND (reference sequence).

V and J are TRBV7-2 and TRBJ2-7; tentative D call: TRBD2 (6 bases). The CDR3 is made up of 14 amino acids. The germline V gene encodes CDR1 SGHTA and CDR2 FQGNSA. Trimming cost V 5 bases and J 4 bases, with 15 bases left between them. CDR3 coding DNA: TGTGCCAGCAGCCCCCTGACTAGTATGTACGAGCAGTACTTC. Protein product: CASSPLTSMYEQYF.

This clone was detected only a few times. The CDR3 DNA is TGTGCCAGCAGCTTAGGAGGTGGACAGAGCTACGAGCAGTACTTC. Its protein is CASSLGGGQSYEQYF. The chain joins TRBV11-2 to TRBJ2-7, with a weak D call TRBD1 (6 bases). CDR3 length: 15 residues. CDR1 SGHAT and CDR2 FQNNGV come from the germline V gene. Trimming pared 1 base from V and 3 bases from J, leaving 13 bases between.

The chain couples TRBV11-2 to TRBJ2-3; TRBD2 matches at 10 bases. The V and J ends lost 4 bases and 4 bases, in that order; junction bases with no gene match: 2. The CDR3 is 14 residues long. CDR1 is SGHAT, CDR2 FQNNGV, per germline. CDR3 sequence: CASSSGTSADTQYF. The CDR3 nucleotides read TGTGCCAGCAGCTCGGGGACTAGCGCAGATACGCAGTATTTT.

The J gene is TRBJ2-3, the V gene TRBV3-1 (or the pseudogene TRBV3-2); TRBD2 matches 12 bases. Germline V CDR1 and CDR2: LGHDT, YNNKEL (reference sequence). With 5 bases clipped from V and 2 bases from J, the junction kept 5 bases outside the gene matches. The CDR3 covers 16 residues. CDR3 sequence: CASSSRLAGVTDTQYF. CDR3 bases: TGTGCCAGCAGCTCCCGACTAGCGGGGGTCACAGATACGCAGTATTTT.

The V and J genes are TRBV7-2 and TRBJ1-6; D is uncertain. CDR1 is SGHTA, CDR2 FQGNSA, per germline. V dropped 6 bases and J dropped 4 bases, with 7 bases sitting between them. The CDR3 sequence is 13 residues long. CDR3 sequence: CASRYSYNSPLHF. CDR3 bases: TGTGCCAGCAGGTACAGTTATAATTCACCCCTCCACTTT.

This clone was recorded many times. The J gene is TRBJ1-2, the V gene TRBV10-2; 8 bases line up with TRBD1. This CDR3 region has 13 residues. Germline V gives CDR1 WSHSY, CDR2 SAAADI. V lost 3 bases and J lost 5; bases outside the gene matches: 2. CDR3 bases: TGCGCCAGCAGTGAATACAGGGGGTATGGCTACACCTTC. Its translation: CASSEYRGYGYTF.

This clone has a handful of counts. This chain joins TRBV30 and TRBJ2-7, with D maybe TRBD2 (5 bases). Trimming removed 1 base at V and 6 bases at J, with 10 bases between. CDR1 and CDR2 from the germline V gene are GTSNPN and SVGIG (reference sequence). This CDR3 has 12 amino acids. CDR3 region: CAWSERFGEQYF. CDR3 nucleotide sequence: TGTGCCTGGAGTGAGCGGTTCGGCGAGCAGTACTTC.

V gene TRBV2 combines with J gene TRBJ2-4; 8 bases line up with TRBD1. This CDR3 is built from 16 residues. The V and J ends lost 5 bases and 6 bases, in that order; junction bases with no gene match: 12. Germline V CDR1 and CDR2: SNHLY, FYNNEI. CDR3: CASSRDRLMGTNIQYF. CDR3 bases: TGTGCCAGCAGTCGGGACAGGTTAATGGGTACAAACATTCAGTACTTC.

The CDR3 sequence: CASSPLSTSGVTDTQYF. CDR3 in DNA: TGTGCCAGCTCACCACTGTCGACTAGCGGGGTCACAGATACGCAGTATTTT. The chain links TRBV18 to TRBJ2-3, with 11 bases aligning to TRBD2. V lost 1 base and J lost 2; bases outside the gene matches: 5. CDR1 and CDR2 from the germline V gene are KGHSH and LQKENI. The CDR3 runs to 17 residues.

This rearrangement joins TRBV3-1 (or the pseudogene TRBV3-2) to TRBJ1-2, with D possibly matching TRBD1 (5 bases). The ends were cut back, 4 bases at V and 8 bases at J, with 14 bases in the middle. This CDR3 is 13 amino acids long. The germline V gene has CDR1 LGHDT and CDR2 YNNKEL (reference sequence). The CDR3 reads CASSRGGSRGYTF. CDR3 DNA sequence: TGTGCCAGCAGCCGGGGGGGGAGTCGAGGCTACACCTTC.

This chain connects TRBV7-8 to TRBJ1-5, with D hard to call. Germline lookup yields CDR1 SGHVS and CDR2 FQNEAQ. The CDR3 contains 17 residues. V lost 5 bases and J lost 1, with 18 bases in between. This CDR3 is CASSPSAGGASNQPQHF. The CDR3 bases are TGTGCCAGCAGCCCCTCCGCCGGTGGAGCCAGCAATCAGCCCCAGCATTTT.